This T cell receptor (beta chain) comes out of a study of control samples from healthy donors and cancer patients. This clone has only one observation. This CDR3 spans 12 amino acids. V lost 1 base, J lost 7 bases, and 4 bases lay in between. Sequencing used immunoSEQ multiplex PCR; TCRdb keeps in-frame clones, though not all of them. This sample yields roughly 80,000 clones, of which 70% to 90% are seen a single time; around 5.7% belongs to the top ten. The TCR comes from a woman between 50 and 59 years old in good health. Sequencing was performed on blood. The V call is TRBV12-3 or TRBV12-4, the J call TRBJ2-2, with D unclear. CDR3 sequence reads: CASSLEFGELFF. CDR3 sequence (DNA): TGTGCCAGCAGTTTAGAGTTCGGGGAGCTGTTTTTT.